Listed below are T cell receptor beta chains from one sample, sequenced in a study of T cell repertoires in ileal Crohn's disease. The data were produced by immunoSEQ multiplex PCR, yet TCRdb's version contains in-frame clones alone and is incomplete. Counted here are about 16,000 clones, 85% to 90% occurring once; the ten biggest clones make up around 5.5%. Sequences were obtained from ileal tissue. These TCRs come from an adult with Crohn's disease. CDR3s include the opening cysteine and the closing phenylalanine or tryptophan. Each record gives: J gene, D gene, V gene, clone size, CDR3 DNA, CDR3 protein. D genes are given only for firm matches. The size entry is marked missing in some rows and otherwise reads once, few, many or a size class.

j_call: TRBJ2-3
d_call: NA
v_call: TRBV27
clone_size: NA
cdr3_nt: TGTGCCAGCAGCAAACTAGTAAGCACAGATACGCAGTATTTT
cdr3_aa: CASSKLVSTDTQYF

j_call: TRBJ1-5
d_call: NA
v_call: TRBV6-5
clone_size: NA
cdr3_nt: TGTGCCAGCAGTTTTGGGCGGGGCACGATTACTCAGCCCCAGCATTTT
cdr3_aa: CASSFGRGTITQPQHF

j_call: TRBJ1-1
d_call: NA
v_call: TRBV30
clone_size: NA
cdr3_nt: TGTGCCTGGAGGTCGGGCACTGAAGCTTTCTTT
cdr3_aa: CAWRSGTEAFF

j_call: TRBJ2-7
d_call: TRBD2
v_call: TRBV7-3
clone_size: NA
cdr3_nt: TGTGCCAGCAGCTCCCAGATCGCGGCTAGCGGGAGGCCCCACTTC
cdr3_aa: CASSSQIAASGRPHF

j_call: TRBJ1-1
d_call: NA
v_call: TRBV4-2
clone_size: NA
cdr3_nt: TGTGCCAGCAGCCAAGCGGGGGGTGGCACTGAAGCTTTCTTT
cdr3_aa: CASSQAGGGTEAFF

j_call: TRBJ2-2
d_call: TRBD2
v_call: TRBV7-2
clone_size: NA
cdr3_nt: TGTGCCAGCAGCCATCTCCGCGGGAGGGCTCGGACCGGGGAGCTGTTTTTT
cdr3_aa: CASSHLRGRARTGELFF

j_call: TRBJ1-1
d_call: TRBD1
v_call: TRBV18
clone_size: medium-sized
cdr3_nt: TGTGCCAGCCAAACAGGGGTGAACACTGAAGCTTTCTTT
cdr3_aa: CASQTGVNTEAFF

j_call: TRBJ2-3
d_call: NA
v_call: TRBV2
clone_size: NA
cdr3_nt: TGTGCCAGCAGTGAGACGGGGAACACGCAGTATTTT
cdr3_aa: CASSETGNTQYF

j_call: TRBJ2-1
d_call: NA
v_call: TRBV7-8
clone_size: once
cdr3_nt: TGTGCCAGCAGCTTAGCGCCCAGCGGGCAGTTCTTC
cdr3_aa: CASSLAPSGQFF

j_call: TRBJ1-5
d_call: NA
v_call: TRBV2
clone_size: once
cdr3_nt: TGTGCCAGCAGAAGACAGAACAATCAGCCCCAGCATTTT
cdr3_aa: CASRRQNNQPQHF

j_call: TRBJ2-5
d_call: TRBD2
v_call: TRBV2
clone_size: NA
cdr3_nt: TGTGCCAGCAGTGAAATTTTAGCGGGAGGAAGAGAGACCCAGTACTTC
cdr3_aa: CASSEILAGGRETQYF

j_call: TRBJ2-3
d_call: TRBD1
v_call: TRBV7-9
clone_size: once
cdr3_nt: TGTGCCAGCAGCTCCCGACAGGGGACGTCTACAGATACGCAGTATTTT
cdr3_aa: CASSSRQGTSTDTQYF

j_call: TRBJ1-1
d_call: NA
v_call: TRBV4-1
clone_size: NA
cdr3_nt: TGCGCCAGCAGCCAAGATGGGGGGGGTGAAGCTTTCTTT
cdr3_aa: CASSQDGGGEAFF

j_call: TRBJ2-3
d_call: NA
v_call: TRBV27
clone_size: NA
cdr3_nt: TGTGCCAGCAGTTTCTGGACTAGCACAGATACGCAGTATTTT
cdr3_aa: CASSFWTSTDTQYF

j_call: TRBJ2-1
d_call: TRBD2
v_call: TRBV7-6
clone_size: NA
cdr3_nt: TGTGCCAGCAGCTTAGGGGGACTAGCGGCCTACAATGAGCAGTTCTTC
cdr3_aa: CASSLGGLAAYNEQFF

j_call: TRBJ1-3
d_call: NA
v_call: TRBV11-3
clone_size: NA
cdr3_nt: TGTGCCAGCGCCAGGGGCACTGGAAACACCATATATTTT
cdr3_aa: CASARGTGNTIYF

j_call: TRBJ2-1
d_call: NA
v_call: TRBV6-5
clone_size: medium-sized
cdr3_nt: TGTGCCAGCAGTTCCGACATCCTCTCCTACAATGAGCAGTTCTTC
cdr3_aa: CASSSDILSYNEQFF

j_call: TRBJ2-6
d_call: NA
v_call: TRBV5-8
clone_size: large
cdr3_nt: TGTGCCAGCAGCTCACAGGCGATCTCTGGGGCCAACGTCCTGACTTTC
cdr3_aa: CASSSQAISGANVLTF

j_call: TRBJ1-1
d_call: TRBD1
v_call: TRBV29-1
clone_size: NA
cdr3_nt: TGCAGCGTTGATCCGGGACAGGGCTGGACTGAAGCTTTCTTT
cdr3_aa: CSVDPGQGWTEAFF

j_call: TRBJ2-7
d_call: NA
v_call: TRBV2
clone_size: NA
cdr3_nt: TGTGCCAGCAGTGGACAGGAAAACTACGAGCAGTACTTC
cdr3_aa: CASSGQENYEQYF

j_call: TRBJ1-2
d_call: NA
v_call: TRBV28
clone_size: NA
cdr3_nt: TGTGCCAGCAGTTACCCAGGGGTTCCTGACTATGGCTACACCTTC
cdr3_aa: CASSYPGVPDYGYTF

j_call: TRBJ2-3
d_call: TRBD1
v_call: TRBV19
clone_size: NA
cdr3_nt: TGTGCCAGTAGCTTACAGGGGGGCACAGATACGCAGTATTTT
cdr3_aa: CASSLQGGTDTQYF

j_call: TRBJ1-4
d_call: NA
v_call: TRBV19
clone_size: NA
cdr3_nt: TGTGCCAGTAGTGTGCGTCCTAATGAAAAACTGTTTTTT
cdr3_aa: CASSVRPNEKLFF

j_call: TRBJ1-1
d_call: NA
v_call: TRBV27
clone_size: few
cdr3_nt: TGTGCCAGCAGTTTAACGGGCGGGATATGGAACACTGAAGCTTTCTTT
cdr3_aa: CASSLTGGIWNTEAFF

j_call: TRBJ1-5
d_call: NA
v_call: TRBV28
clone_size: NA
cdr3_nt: TGTGCCAGCAGGACATACAGCTTTTATCAGCCCCAGCATTTT
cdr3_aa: CASRTYSFYQPQHF

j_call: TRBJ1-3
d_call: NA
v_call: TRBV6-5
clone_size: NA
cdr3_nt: TGTGCCAGCAGTGGCTCTTCTAGATCTGGAAACACCATATATTTT
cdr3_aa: CASSGSSRSGNTIYF

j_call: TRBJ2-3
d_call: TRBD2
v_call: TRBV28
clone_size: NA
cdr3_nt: TGTGCCAGCAGTACTTACTCTAGCGGGTCCACAGATACGCAGTATTTT
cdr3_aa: CASSTYSSGSTDTQYF

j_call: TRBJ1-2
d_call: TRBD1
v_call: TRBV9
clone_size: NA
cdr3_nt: TGTGCCAGCAGCACTCAGGGGGGTCCTGGCTACACCTTC
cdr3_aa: CASSTQGGPGYTF

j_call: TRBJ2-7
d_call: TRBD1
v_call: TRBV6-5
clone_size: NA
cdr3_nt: TGTGCCAGCAGTTACCGGACAGGGGAGGGCTACGAGCAGTACTTC
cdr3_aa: CASSYRTGEGYEQYF

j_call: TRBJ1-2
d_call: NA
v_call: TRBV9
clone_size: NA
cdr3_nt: TGTGCCAGCAGCGGGTCTCGGGCAGGGCATGGCTACACCTTC
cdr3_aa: CASSGSRAGHGYTF

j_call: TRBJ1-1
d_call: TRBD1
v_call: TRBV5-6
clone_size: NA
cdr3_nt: TGTGCCAGCAGCTCGGAAGACAGGGGGCGAACTGAAGCTTTCTTT
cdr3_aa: CASSSEDRGRTEAFF

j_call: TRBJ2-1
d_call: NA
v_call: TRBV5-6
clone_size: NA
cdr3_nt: TGTGCCAGCAGCTGGGCCGGGAGCTCGATCTACAATGAGCAGTTCTTC
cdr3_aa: CASSWAGSSIYNEQFF

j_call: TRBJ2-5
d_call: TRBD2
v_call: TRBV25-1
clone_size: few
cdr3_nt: TGTGCCAGCTGCCGGGGGGGATTTGAGACCCAGTACTTC
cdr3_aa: CASCRGGFETQYF

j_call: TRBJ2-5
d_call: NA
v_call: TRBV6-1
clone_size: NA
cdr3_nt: TGTGCCAGCAGCCCTTCGGCCGGGTTGGAGACCCAGTACTTC
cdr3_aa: CASSPSAGLETQYF

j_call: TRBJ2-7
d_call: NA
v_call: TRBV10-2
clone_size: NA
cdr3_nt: TGCGCCAGCAGTGTGGGCACGTACTACGAGCAGTACTTC
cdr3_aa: CASSVGTYYEQYF

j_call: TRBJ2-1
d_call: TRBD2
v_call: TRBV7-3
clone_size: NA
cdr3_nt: TGTGCCAGCAGCCTGGGCCCGGGGGGCTACAATGAGCAGTTCTTC
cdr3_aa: CASSLGPGGYNEQFF

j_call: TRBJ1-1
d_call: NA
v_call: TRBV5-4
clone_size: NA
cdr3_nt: TGTGCCAGCAGCGAGAGGCAGGGTGAAGCTTTCTTT
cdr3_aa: CASSERQGEAFF

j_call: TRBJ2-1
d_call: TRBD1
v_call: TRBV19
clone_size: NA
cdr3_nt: TGTGCCAGTAGCCTAGAGGGACAGGGGGCGTACAATGAGCAGTTCTTC
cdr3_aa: CASSLEGQGAYNEQFF

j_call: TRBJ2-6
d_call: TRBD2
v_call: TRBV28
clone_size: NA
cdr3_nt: TGTGCCACCAACCGGGCGGGAGTATCTGGGGCCAACGTCCTGACTTTC
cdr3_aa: CATNRAGVSGANVLTF

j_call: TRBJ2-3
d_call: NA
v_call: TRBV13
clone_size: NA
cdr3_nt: TGTGCCAGCAGCTTAGATGAGGATACGCAGTATTTT
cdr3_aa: CASSLDEDTQYF

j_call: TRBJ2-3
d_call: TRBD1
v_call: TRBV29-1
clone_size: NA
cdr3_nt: TGCAGCGTCGCAGAGGGACAGTCCACAGATACGCAGTATTTT
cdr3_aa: CSVAEGQSTDTQYF

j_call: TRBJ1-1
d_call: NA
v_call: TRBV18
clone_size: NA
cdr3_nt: TGTGCCAGCTCACCACGTGGGGGCCCGAACACTGAAGCTTTCTTT
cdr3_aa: CASSPRGGPNTEAFF

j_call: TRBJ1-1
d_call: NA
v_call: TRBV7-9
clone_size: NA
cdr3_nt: TGTGCCAGCAGCCCTACCGGGAACACTGAAGCTTTCTTT
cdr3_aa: CASSPTGNTEAFF

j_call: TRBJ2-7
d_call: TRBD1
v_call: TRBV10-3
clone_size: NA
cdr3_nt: TGTGCCATCAAAGGACAGGCTACTTCCTACGAGCAGTACTTC
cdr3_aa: CAIKGQATSYEQYF

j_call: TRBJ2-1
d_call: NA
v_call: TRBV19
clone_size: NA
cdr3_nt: TGTGCCAGTAGTATAAGGCGGGAACACAATGAGCAGTTCTTC
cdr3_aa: CASSIRREHNEQFF

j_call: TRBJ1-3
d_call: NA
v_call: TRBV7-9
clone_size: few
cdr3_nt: TGTGCCAGCAGCCTAGCTGGGGGGAACACCATATATTTT
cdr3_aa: CASSLAGGNTIYF

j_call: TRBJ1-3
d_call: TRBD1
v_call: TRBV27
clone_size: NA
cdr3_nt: TGTGCCAGCAGTAGATCCGGGACAGGGAAATTGGGCGAATATTTT
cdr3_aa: CASSRSGTGKLGEYF

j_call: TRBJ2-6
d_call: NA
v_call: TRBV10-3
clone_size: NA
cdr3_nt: TGTGCCATCAGTGACACCTACTCTGGGGCCAACGTCCTGACTTTC
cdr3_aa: CAISDTYSGANVLTF

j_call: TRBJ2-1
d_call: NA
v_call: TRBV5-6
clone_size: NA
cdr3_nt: TGTGCCAGCAGCCCTGACAACGACAATGAGCAGTTCTTC
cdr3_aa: CASSPDNDNEQFF

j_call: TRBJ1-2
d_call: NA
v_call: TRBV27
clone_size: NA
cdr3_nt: TGTGCCAGCAGGACCACAGAGAAATTATATGGCTACACCTTC
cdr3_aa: CASRTTEKLYGYTF

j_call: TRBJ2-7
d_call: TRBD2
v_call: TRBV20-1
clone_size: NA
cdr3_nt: TGCAGTGCTGCGGGGGAATACGAGCAGTACTTC
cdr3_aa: CSAAGEYEQYF